This T cell receptor (beta chain) appears in the sequencing data of a study of T cells in Graves' hyperthyroidism and ophthalmopathy. Cells are PBMCs isolated from approximately 9.2 ml of fresh blood. Amplified regions were TCR beta CDR3 sequences from RNA transcripts. HTBI primers were employed in a first-round RT-PCR of the TCR CDR3. TCRdb reprocessed the multiplex PCR reads with MiXCR, giving one entry per CDR3 protein. The sample lists about 290,000 distinct CDR3 sequences; about an eighth were seen once. The table lists this clonotype with a few counts. Trimming removed 5 bases from V and 9 bases from J, with 20 bases in between. CDR1 is SEHNR, CDR2 FQNEAQ, per germline (reference sequence). The CDR3 contains 15 residues.

The chain has TRBV7-9 and TRBJ2-1, with a possible D match to TRBD2 (6 bases). Material for sequencing was blood. The receptor was derived from a middle-aged woman with Graves' hyperthyroidism. CDR3 loop: CASSRSGSFPGEQFF. DNA of the CDR3: TGTGCCAGCAGCAGGAGCGGGTCCTTCCCCGGTGAGCAGTTCTTC.